Detailed here is one TCR beta chain. Losses at the gene ends were 5 bases for V and 8 bases for J; bases not matched to a gene: 9. The CDR3 sequence is 15 residues long. Germline CDR1 reads MNHNY; CDR2 reads SVGAGI (reference sequence). The entry originates in a study of blood T cell repertoires in COVID-19. Whole-study context: Donors in the United States, Italy and Spain gave samples during acute or convalescent COVID-19. Sources were T cells, B-cell-depleted T cells, or PBMCs; the material itself was cDNA or gDNA.

Per the original methods: Amplification of reference gene primers was used by the study to estimate nucleated cell counts. The table came from immunoSEQ multiplex PCR; TCRdb's copy has only in-frame clones and leaves some out. The D gene and trimming were derived from the DNA, and the V and J assignments and clone size from that table. The sample yields roughly 280,000 clones, roughly 90% seen once. Sequencing was done on a sample of peripheral blood. The chain is built from TRBV6-6 and TRBJ1-4; TRBD1 agrees at 9 bases. The clonotype was recovered from a man aged 45-65 years with acute or convalescent COVID-19. The CDR3 nucleotides read TGTGCCAGCAGTGCTTGGGGGACAGGGTACGAAAAACTGTTTTTT. This sequence encodes CASSAWGTGYEKLFF.